A selection of T cell receptor beta chains follows, all from one sample in a study of blood T cell repertoires in COVID-19. The protocol was immunoSEQ multiplex PCR, while the TCRdb copy is restricted to in-frame clones and leaves out a portion. This table has fewer than 500,000 clones, 86% appearing once. The sequencing input was peripheral blood. The receptors shown here come from a woman aged 30 to 39 with active or convalescent COVID-19. The CDR3 runs from the conserved cysteine through the conserved F or W. The order of the fields is CDR3 protein, CDR3 length, J gene, V gene.

CASSKEGFGTEAFF | 14 | TRBJ1-1 | TRBV27
CASSPKLMNTEAFF | 14 | TRBJ1-1 | TRBV6-5
CASSPRTGSSYEQYF | 15 | TRBJ2-7 | TRBV5-1
CSVAGTGDGGYTF | 13 | TRBJ1-2 | TRBV29-1
CASSPVSGARGSYNSPLHF | 19 | TRBJ1-6 | TRBV18
CASSPQGFSDGYTF | 14 | TRBJ1-2 | TRBV5-1
CASRGGLSYGYTF | 13 | TRBJ1-2 | TRBV27
CASSDSGLAGVYVVNEQFF | 19 | TRBJ2-1 | TRBV7-9
CASSLNPAGSSYNEQFF | 17 | TRBJ2-1 | TRBV4-1
CASSKGEAGTGLHRGAKNIQYF | 22 | TRBJ2-4 | TRBV21-1
CASSPWEGQNTEAFF | 15 | TRBJ1-1 | TRBV18
CASSLGQSGYTF | 12 | TRBJ1-2 | TRBV13
CATSDSREYSYNEQFF | 16 | TRBJ2-1 | TRBV24-1
CASSLISGGGPDTQYF | 16 | TRBJ2-3 | TRBV11-2
CASSPPGFPYEQYF | 14 | TRBJ2-7 | TRBV18
CASSSGLHTDTQYF | 14 | TRBJ2-3 | TRBV7-2